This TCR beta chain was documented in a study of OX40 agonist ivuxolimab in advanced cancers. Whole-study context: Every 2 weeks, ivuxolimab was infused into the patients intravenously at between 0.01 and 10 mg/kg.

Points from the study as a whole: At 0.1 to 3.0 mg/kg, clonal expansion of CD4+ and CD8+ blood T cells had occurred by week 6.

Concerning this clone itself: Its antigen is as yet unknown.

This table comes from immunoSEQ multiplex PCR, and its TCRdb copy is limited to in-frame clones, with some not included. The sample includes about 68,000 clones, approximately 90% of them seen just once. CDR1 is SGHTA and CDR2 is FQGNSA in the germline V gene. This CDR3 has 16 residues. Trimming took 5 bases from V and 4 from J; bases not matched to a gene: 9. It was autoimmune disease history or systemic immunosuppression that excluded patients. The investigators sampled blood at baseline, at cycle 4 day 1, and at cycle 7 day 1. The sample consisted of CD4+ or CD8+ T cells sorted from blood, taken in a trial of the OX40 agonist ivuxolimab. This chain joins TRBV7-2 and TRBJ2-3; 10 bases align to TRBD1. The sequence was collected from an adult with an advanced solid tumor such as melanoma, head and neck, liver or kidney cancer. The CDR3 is CASSLGQGGASDTQYF. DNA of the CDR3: TGTGCCAGCAGCCTCGGACAGGGGGGAGCCTCAGATACGCAGTATTTT. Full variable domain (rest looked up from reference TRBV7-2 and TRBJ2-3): GAGVSQSPSNKVTEKGKDVELRCDPISGHTALYWYRQSLGQGLEFLIYFQGNSAPDKSGLPSDRFSAERTGGSVSTLTIQRTQQEDSAVYLCASSLGQGGASDTQYFGPGTRLTVL.